Presented here are 26 T cell receptor beta chains from one specimen sequenced in a study of early T cells in non-severe SARS-CoV-2 infection. TCRdb re-called the 5' RACE reads through MiXCR, storing one row per CDR3 protein. The sample consists of 60,000 to 90,000 distinct CDR3 sequences, around 9.9% of them appearing once. Specimen: whole blood. These receptor sequences come from an adult who was a healthcare worker with PCR-confirmed SARS-CoV-2 infection or an uninfected control (not recorded which).

V usage is TRBV12-5 and J usage is TRBJ2-1, with 8 bases identical to TRBD1. The CDR3 is made up of 16 amino acids. The J segment lost 2 bases and the V segment lost 5 bases, leaving 8 bases of the junction unmatched. In germline, CDR1 is LGHNT, CDR2 FRNRAP. DNA of the CDR3: TGTGCTAGTGGTATAATTACAGGGGGTACCTACAATGAGCAGTTCTTC. Protein product: CASGIITGGTYNEQFF. The full variable domain, rest sourced from reference TRBV12-5 and TRBJ2-1, is DARVTQTPRHKVTEMGQEVTMRCQPILGHNTVFWYRQTMMQGLELLAYFRNRAPLDDSGMPKDRFSAEMPDATLATLKIQPSEPRDSAVYFCASGIITGGTYNEQFFGPGTRLTVL.

The rearrangement joins TRBV20-1 to TRBJ1-1; D not certain. The germline V gene encodes CDR1 DFQATT and CDR2 SNEGSKA (reference sequence). The CDR3 runs to 11 residues. The V gene lost 3 bases and the J gene lost 9 bases, with 11 bases spanning the gap. Here the CDR3 reads CSASTEKKAFF. Here the CDR3 DNA reads TGCAGTGCTAGTACAGAAAAAAAAGCTTTCTTT.

This clonotype was seen more than once but under ten times. CDR3 sequence: CASRSQENGYTF. In nucleotides, the CDR3 is TGTGCCAGCAGATCACAGGAGAATGGCTACACCTTC. The V and J genes are TRBV28 and TRBJ1-2; maybe TRBD1 (5 bases). Germline CDR1 is MDHEN and CDR2 is SYDVKM. The V end lost 6 bases, the J end lost 6 bases, and 11 bases lay between the germline ends. This CDR3 spans 12 amino acids.

This clonotype showed up many times. The V call is TRBV3-1, the J call TRBJ2-5; 7 bases agree with TRBD1. Losses at the gene ends were 6 bases for V and 2 bases for J; bases not matched to a gene: 6. Germline-derived CDR1 and CDR2 are LGHDT and YNNKEL (reference sequence). The length of the CDR3 is 14 residues. The CDR3: CASRSTGNQETQYF. In DNA, the CDR3 is TGTGCCAGCAGGTCGACAGGGAATCAAGAGACCCAGTACTTC.

The table lists this clonotype with many counts. The chain employs TRBV24-1 and TRBJ2-1; no reliable D call. The V end lost 5 bases, the J end lost 0 bases, and 13 bases lay between the germline ends. The CDR3 consists of 16 residues. In germline, CDR1 is KGHDR, CDR2 SFDVKD. This CDR3 reads CATSGSEAGSYNEQFF. The CDR3 DNA follows: TGTGCCACCAGTGGTTCGGAAGCCGGCTCCTACAATGAGCAGTTCTTC.

This clonotype showed up just a few times. The V gene is TRBV29-1, the J gene TRBJ1-1; no firm D call. This CDR3 has 11 residues. Trimming pared 6 bases from V and 7 bases from J, leaving 12 bases between. Germline V gives CDR1 SQVTM, CDR2 ANQGSEA. The CDR3 reads CSVPTEFEAFF. Written as DNA, the CDR3 is TGCAGCGTCCCCACAGAGTTTGAAGCTTTCTTT. The whole variable domain, filled in from reference TRBV29-1 and TRBJ1-1, reads SAVISQKPSRDICQRGTSLTIQCQVDSQVTMMFWYRQQPGQSLTLIATANQGSEATYESGFVIDKFPISRPNLTFSTLTVSNMSPEDSSIYLCSVPTEFEAFFGQGTRLTVV.

V and J are TRBV28 and TRBJ1-3; D is unresolved. CDR1 MDHEN and CDR2 SYDVKM come from the germline V gene. V lost 2 bases and J 0 bases, leaving 8 bases between the germline ends. This CDR3 comprises 15 residues. Here the CDR3 DNA reads TGTGCCAGCAGTTTAACATTCTCCTCTGGAAACACCATATATTTT. This encodes CASSLTFSSGNTIYF. The whole variable domain, filled in from reference TRBV28 and TRBJ1-3, reads DVKVTQSSRYLVKRTGEKVFLECVQDMDHENMFWYRQDPGLGLRLIYFSYDVKMKEKGDIPEGYSVSREKKERFSLILESASTNQTSMYLCASSLTFSSGNTIYFGEGSWLTVV.

At least ten counts were recorded for this clonotype. Here the CDR3 reads CATREQAQAYNEQFF. The DNA of the CDR3 is TGTGCCACCCGAGAGCAAGCTCAAGCCTACAATGAGCAGTTCTTC. The chain combines TRBV10-3 with TRBJ2-1; the D is unclear. CDR1 ENHRY and CDR2 SYGVKD come from the germline V gene. The CDR3 runs to 15 residues. The V end was cut by 10 bases, the J end by 2 bases, with 18 bases between.

The chain carries TRBV12-3 or TRBV12-4 and TRBJ2-3, with 10 bases identical to TRBD2. Trimming at V came to 3 bases and at J to 3 bases, leaving 6 bases not matched to a gene. This CDR3 comprises 16 residues. CDR3 protein: CASSLGISGRTDTQYF. The CDR3 nucleotides are TGTGCCAGCAGTTTGGGCATTAGCGGGAGGACAGATACGCAGTATTTT.

Ten or more counts support this clonotype. The gene calls are TRBV4-1 and TRBJ1-3, with 10 bases lining up with TRBD1. This CDR3 spans 17 amino acids. V trimming: 4 bases; J trimming: 4 bases; junction bases outside the gene matches: 10. Germline lookup yields CDR1 MGHRA and CDR2 YSYEKL. The CDR3 loop reads CASSPPTPDRGGNTIYF. The CDR3 DNA is TGCGCCAGCAGCCCACCTACACCGGACAGGGGGGGAAACACCATATATTTT.

This clonotype was counted at least ten times. The chain links TRBV27 to TRBJ1-1; tentative D call: TRBD1 (6 bases). The CDR3 runs to 16 residues. Looked up from germline, CDR1 is MNHEY and CDR2 is SMNVEV (reference sequence). With 5 bases removed from V and 6 bases from J, the gap between germline ends came to 22 bases. The CDR3 coding sequence is TGTGCCAGCAGTCCCCGACAGGTGGGGGGAAGGGCTGAAGCTTTCTTT. It encodes CASSPRQVGGRAEAFF.

This chain joins TRBV6-1 and TRBJ2-1; 7 bases are a match to TRBD2. Germline CDR1 MNHNS, CDR2 SASEGT. CDR3 length: 13 amino acids. V lost 6 bases, J lost 6 bases, and 5 bases stayed unmatched. The CDR3 protein is CASSGGSRNEQFF. Here the CDR3 DNA reads TGTGCCAGCAGCGGCGGGAGTCGCAATGAGCAGTTCTTC.

This clonotype was found a few times. The chain carries TRBV6-6 and TRBJ2-5; 10 bases match TRBD1. V was pared by 5 bases and J by 5 bases, with 5 bases of the junction left unmatched. The CDR3 is 14 amino acids. Germline lookup yields CDR1 MNHNY and CDR2 SVGAGI (reference sequence). This chain's CDR3 is CASSPGTGAETQYF. DNA for the CDR3: TGTGCCAGCAGTCCCGGGACAGGGGCTGAGACCCAGTACTTC.

In this sample, this clonotype turned up many times. V usage is TRBV29-1 and J usage is TRBJ1-5; the D gene is possibly TRBD1 (6 bases). The V end was cut by 7 bases, the J end by 1 base, with 14 bases between. Germline values: CDR1 SQVTM, CDR2 ANQGSEA. The CDR3 covers 14 residues. CDR3 nucleotide sequence: TGCAGCGCTCGGGACACGGGGAGCAATCAGCCCCAGCATTTT. It encodes CSARDTGSNQPQHF. The full variable domain, completed using reference TRBV29-1 and TRBJ1-5, is SAVISQKPSRDICQRGTSLTIQCQVDSQVTMMFWYRQQPGQSLTLIATANQGSEATYESGFVIDKFPISRPNLTFSTLTVSNMSPEDSSIYLCSARDTGSNQPQHFGDGTRLSIL.

This clonotype was observed a handful of times. The chain carries TRBV5-4 and TRBJ2-1, with D possibly matching TRBD1 (5 bases). This CDR3 is 16 amino acids long. Germline loops: CDR1 SGHNT, CDR2 YYREEE (reference sequence). Deletions cut 4 bases from V and 9 bases from J, with 23 bases between. The CDR3 protein is CASSPETAGSDIEQFF. CDR3 in DNA: TGTGCCAGCAGCCCCGAGACAGCAGGGTCGGATATTGAGCAGTTCTTC.

This clonotype was seen at least ten times. J is TRBJ2-7 and V is TRBV21-1. TRBV21-1 is an annotated pseudogene. The length of the CDR3 is 15 residues. The CDR3 loop reads CASTNSGRQTYEQYF. The CDR3 bases are TGTGCCAGCACCAATTCAGGCAGGCAGACCTACGAGCAGTACTTC.

This clonotype was seen many times. The CDR3 region is CASSPPLLSGNTIYF. The CDR3 DNA sequence: TGTGCCAGCAGTCCACCACTGCTATCTGGAAACACCATATATTTT. This rearrangement joins TRBV28 to TRBJ1-3; D uncertain. This CDR3 is 15 amino acids long. V lost 5 bases and J 1 base, leaving 12 bases between the germline ends. Germline values: CDR1 MDHEN, CDR2 SYDVKM.

This clonotype has ten or more counts. V and J are TRBV9 and TRBJ2-1; D is undetermined. Trimming removed 0 bases from V and 2 bases from J, with 12 bases in between. The length of the CDR3 is 16 residues. Germline V gene sequence: CDR1 SGDLS, CDR2 YYNGEE. The CDR3 DNA reads as TGTGCCAGCAGCGTAGAAGACGACCTGGCCTACAATGAGCAGTTCTTC. This encodes CASSVEDDLAYNEQFF. The full variable domain, completed using reference TRBV9 and TRBJ2-1, is DSGVTQTPKHLITATGQRVTLRCSPRSGDLSVYWYQQSLDQGLQFLIQYYNGEERAKGNILERFSAQQFPDLHSELNLSSLELGDSALYFCASSVEDDLAYNEQFFGPGTRLTVL.

The rearrangement joins TRBV27 to TRBJ1-5, with D maybe TRBD1 (6 bases). Trimming cost V 6 bases and J 3 bases, with 18 bases left between them. The CDR3 totals 16 residues. CDR1 is MNHEY, CDR2 SMNVEV, per germline (reference sequence). The CDR3 region has the DNA TGTGCCAGCAGCCCCCGGACAGTTTCACCCAATCAGCCCCAGCATTTT. Its protein is CASSPRTVSPNQPQHF.

This clonotype has ten or more counts. The rearrangement joins TRBV28 to TRBJ1-3; D not resolved. Trimming took off 4 bases at V and 4 bases at J, with 5 bases between the two ends. Germline assignment: CDR1 MDHEN and CDR2 SYDVKM. The CDR3 totals 12 residues. The CDR3, as DNA: TGTGCCAGCAGTTGGTCAGGAAACACCATATATTTT. Translated, it gives CASSWSGNTIYF. The full variable domain, in which reference TRBV28 and TRBJ1-3 provide the parts outside the CDR3, is DVKVTQSSRYLVKRTGEKVFLECVQDMDHENMFWYRQDPGLGLRLIYFSYDVKMKEKGDIPEGYSVSREKKERFSLILESASTNQTSMYLCASSWSGNTIYFGEGSWLTVV.

This clonotype has more than one count but fewer than ten. CDR3 sequence (DNA): TGTGCCAGCAGCCAGGTACAGGGGGCGGGGGAGCAGTACTTC. Translating it yields CASSQVQGAGEQYF. V usage is TRBV4-2 and J usage is TRBJ2-7; 9 bases fit TRBD1. CDR1 is LGHNA and CDR2 is YNFKEQ in the germline V gene. V shed 3 bases, J shed 7 bases, and the junction held 7 bases outside the gene matches. This CDR3 is 14 amino acids long.

This clonotype was observed many times. The chain combines TRBV6-6 with TRBJ2-1; the match to TRBD2 covers 7 bases. The CDR3 has 16 amino acids. CDR1 and CDR2 (germline): MNHNY, SVGAGI (reference sequence). The junction had 12 bases not matched to a gene; V was cut back by 5 bases and J by 5 bases. The CDR3, as DNA: TGTGCCAGCAGTCCACCAGGTAGCGGGTTTAACAATGAGCAGTTCTTC. The encoded protein is CASSPPGSGFNNEQFF.

This clonotype showed up many times. This rearrangement joins TRBV9 to TRBJ2-1; TRBD2 matches 7 bases. The V gene end was trimmed by 4 bases and the J gene end by 8 bases; junction bases not matched to a gene: 21. Germline V lookup: CDR1 SGDLS, CDR2 YYNGEE. The CDR3 loop spans 18 amino acids. The CDR3 DNA sequence: TGTGCCAGCAGCCCGCGGGGGATTAGCGGGCCGGCCGGGGATGAGCAGTTCTTC. Its protein product is CASSPRGISGPAGDEQFF.

Turning to this clonotype: Given a much more abundant clone one base away, this may be a read error. The chain links TRBV7-9 to TRBJ1-2; 10 nucleotides agree with TRBD1. The CDR3 length is 13 residues. CDR1 and CDR2 from the germline V gene are SEHNR and FQNEAQ (reference sequence). The CDR3 reads CASSSTGGAGFTF. Here the CDR3 DNA reads TGTGCCAGCAGCTCGACAGGGGGCGCTGGCTTCACCTTC. Drawing the rest from reference TRBV7-9 and TRBJ1-2, the complete variable domain is DTGVSQNPRHKITKRGQNVTFRCDPISEHNRLYWYRQTLGQGPEFLTYFQNEAQLEKSRLLSDRFSAERPKGSFSTLEIQRTEQGDSAMYLCASSSTGGAGFTFGSGTRLTVV.

This clonotype was counted ten times or more. Relative to the germline gene, one junction end is altered; a read error may explain this. The chain links TRBV3-1 to TRBJ2-4; 12 bases fit TRBD2. Germline V gene data show CDR1 as LGHDT and CDR2 as YNNKEL (reference sequence). This CDR3 contains 15 residues. CDR3 protein: CASSQDLAGGPKRHF. The CDR3 DNA reads as TGTGCCAGCAGCCAAGATCTAGCGGGAGGGCCAAAAAGGCACTTC. Drawing the rest from reference TRBV3-1 and TRBJ2-4, the complete variable domain is DTAVSQTPKYLVTQMGNDKSIKCEQNLGHDTMYWYKQDSKKFLKIMFSYNNKELIINETVPNRFSPKSPDKAHLNLHINSLELGDSAVYFCASSQDLAGGPKRHFGAGTRLSVL.

This clonotype appeared once. With a much larger clone just one base away, this may be a read error. The chain is built from TRBV2 and TRBJ2-2; D tentatively reads TRBD1 or TRBD2 (5 bases each). The CDR3 extends over 13 amino acids. In germline, CDR1 is SNHLY, CDR2 FYNNEI. Here the CDR3 DNA reads TGTGCCAGCGAAAGGATAGGGACCGGGGAGATGTTTTTT. Residues: CASERIGTGEMFF.